This T cell receptor (beta chain) was profiled in a study of patients and donors after allogeneic stem cell transplantation. This CDR3 spans 12 amino acids. CDR1 is LNHNV, CDR2 YYDKDF, per germline (reference sequence). V gave up 3 bases and J gave up 5 bases, with 7 bases separating them. Each CDR3 protein is one row after TCRdb ran MiXCR on the RT-PCR reads. The sample comprises around 160,000 distinct CDR3 sequences, over 25% of which are singletons, and around 3.2% rests with the top ten. The TCR comes from a human donor who was either an allogeneic HSCT recipient or a stem cell or donor lymphocyte infusion donor (not recorded which). It is not recorded whose cells these are; they may come from a transplant donor. The specimen sequenced was blood, either unsorted or a sorted T cell fraction (not recorded which). The chain carries TRBV15 and TRBJ2-5; TRBD1 or TRBD2 may be the D gene (5 bases each). CDR3 sequence: CATSRGRETQYF. DNA for the CDR3: TGTGCCACCAGCAGGGGACGGGAGACCCAGTACTTC.